Below, 3 T cell receptor beta chains from the same sample are listed, as sequenced in a study of cytotoxic CD8 clonotypes in ibrutinib-treated CLL. Some clones are missing from TCRdb's copy, which holds only in-frame ones; the method was immunoSEQ multiplex PCR. The table shows 150,000 or so clones, with approximately 90% occurring only once. The input for sequencing was PBMCs, taken at disease progression, from a patient treated with ibrutinib. These receptors were collected from a human donor with chronic lymphocytic leukemia.

The genes are TRBV29-1 and TRBJ1-2, with 9 positions matching TRBD1. The CDR3 spans 17 residues. J gave up 5 bases and V 5 bases, and 18 bases lay outside the gene matches. The germline V gene has CDR1 SQVTM and CDR2 ANQGSEA. This CDR3 reads CSVPEVTGGLGRYGYTF. The CDR3 DNA is TGCAGCGTTCCTGAGGTTACAGGGGGCCTAGGGAGGTATGGCTACACCTTC.

This clone was counted once. This sequence joins TRBV19 and TRBJ2-3, with TRBD2 matching over 13 bases. V lost 6 bases, J lost 1 base, and 16 bases stayed unmatched. The CDR3 is made up of 20 amino acids. Germline V lookup: CDR1 LNHDA, CDR2 SQIVND (reference sequence). CDR3 nucleotides: TGTGCCAGTAGGGGTACTAGCGGGAGGGCCTCATATGTTGGCACAGATACGCAGTATTTT. Translating gives CASRGTSGRASYVGTDTQYF.

DNA for the CDR3: TGCGCCAGCAGCCACCCTGGACAGGGTATATGGAACGAGCAGTACTTC. Residues: CASSHPGQGIWNEQYF. The chain joins TRBV4-1 to TRBJ2-7, with 8 positions matching TRBD1. The CDR3 extends over 16 amino acids. V shed 3 bases, J shed 5 bases, and the junction held 12 bases outside the gene matches. In germline, CDR1 is MGHRA, CDR2 YSYEKL.